The 18 T cell receptor beta chains presented below share a single source sample, sequenced in a study of a mutant IDH1 vaccine in newly diagnosed glioma (dated by TCRdb to the early 2020s). Sample time point, as interpreted from the label and publication: baseline, week 1 (first vaccination visit). The treatment or condition label corresponds to: pre-vaccination baseline after standard-of-care therapy. The library was produced with the immunoSEQ multiplex PCR assay. TCRdb mirrors the immuneACCESS table, restricted to in-frame sequences. Some clones are absent from its copies; in checked studies, under half trace to an unresolved V gene, and the reason for the others is unknown. Counted in this sample were tens of thousands of clones; approximately 86% of them appeared once. About 3% of the sample is taken by the ten largest. The source material was PBMCs, sampled from a glioma patient treated with radiotherapy, temozolomide or both. The source is a man aged 30 to 39 with glioma.

This rearrangement joins TRBV19 to TRBJ1-1; possible D gene TRBD1, 5 bases. Germline CDR1 LNHDA, CDR2 SQIVND (reference sequence). This CDR3 contains 14 residues. Trimming took off 5 bases at V and 0 bases at J, with 10 bases between the two ends. The CDR3 DNA is TGTGCCAGTAGTGACAGTAGAATGAACACTGAAGCTTTCTTT. It encodes CASSDSRMNTEAFF.

The gene calls are TRBV7-2 and TRBJ1-2; D uncertain. V was trimmed by 0 bases and J by 3 bases, leaving 8 bases between them. The CDR3 length is 14 residues. CDR1 and CDR2 (germline): SGHTA, FQGNSA. The CDR3 DNA follows: TGTGCCAGCAGCTTAGCCTCAGAGTACTATGGCTACACCTTC. This codes for CASSLASEYYGYTF.

The J gene is TRBJ1-3, the V gene TRBV7-9; the D is unclear. The CDR3 runs 13 residues. The germline gives CDR1 SEHNR, CDR2 FQNEAQ (reference sequence). Trimming stripped 1 base from V and 1 base from J, with 2 bases between. The DNA for the CDR3 is TGTGCCAGCAGCTTAGTGTCTGGAAACACCATATATTTT. This gives the protein CASSLVSGNTIYF. Combining the CDR3 with reference TRBV7-9 and TRBJ1-3 gives the whole variable domain DTGVSQNPRHKITKRGQNVTFRCDPISEHNRLYWYRQTLGQGPEFLTYFQNEAQLEKSRLLSDRFSAERPKGSFSTLEIQRTEQGDSAMYLCASSLVSGNTIYFGEGSWLTVV.

This chain links TRBV7-2 with TRBJ1-1, with a possible D match to TRBD1 (5 bases). The V gene's germline CDR1 is SGHTA and CDR2 FQGNSA. The germline V and J ends were trimmed by 4 bases and 3 bases, with 9 bases remaining between them. CDR3 length equals 13 residues. CDR3 bases: TGTGCCAGCAGCTATGGGACGCACACTGAAGCTTTCTTT. As protein: CASSYGTHTEAFF.

The chain has TRBV27 and TRBJ2-3, with TRBD1 identical over 11 bases. With V trimmed by 6 bases and J by 6 bases, 5 bases remained unmatched. CDR3 length: 14 amino acids. Germline-derived CDR1 and CDR2 are MNHEY and SMNVEV (reference sequence). The CDR3 bases are TGTGCCAGCAGGGACAGGGGGCGCGTTGATACGCAGTATTTT. Its protein is CASRDRGRVDTQYF.

The V and J genes are TRBV4-2 and TRBJ2-5, with 10 bases that match TRBD1. Losses at the gene ends were 5 bases for V and 5 bases for J; bases not matched to a gene: 5. This CDR3 spans 14 amino acids. In germline, CDR1 is LGHNA, CDR2 YNFKEQ. CDR3 loop: CASSTGQGVETQYF. DNA for the CDR3: TGTGCCAGCAGCACAGGACAGGGGGTTGAGACCCAGTACTTC.

The rearrangement joins TRBV5-1 to TRBJ2-5; 8 bases align to TRBD1. The CDR3 loop spans 15 amino acids. In germline, CDR1 is SGHRS, CDR2 YFSETQ. J was trimmed by 1 base and V by 1 base; bases with no gene match: 3. The chain's CDR3 is CASSLWGQVQETQYF. The DNA of the CDR3 is TGCGCCAGCAGCTTGTGGGGACAGGTCCAAGAGACCCAGTACTTC.

The chain employs TRBV2 and TRBJ2-2; 9 positions match TRBD1. Germline V gives CDR1 SNHLY, CDR2 FYNNEI. The CDR3 is 18 residues long. With V trimmed by 8 bases and J by 6 bases, 19 bases remained unmatched. The CDR3 loop reads CASAPPGTGYSAAGELFF. The CDR3 nucleotides read TGTGCCAGCGCCCCTCCCGGGACAGGGTACAGCGCCGCCGGGGAGCTGTTTTTT.

The chain links TRBV7-6 to TRBJ1-2; D may be TRBD1 (6 bases). The germline V and J ends were trimmed by 1 base and 2 bases, with 8 bases remaining between them. The CDR3 has 14 residues. The germline V gene encodes CDR1 SGHVS and CDR2 FNYEAQ. CDR3 protein: CASSLGTENYGYTF. DNA for the CDR3: TGTGCCAGCAGCTTAGGGACAGAAAACTATGGCTACACCTTC.

The CDR3 sequence: CASSLVAGARDYGYTF. The CDR3 DNA is TGTGCCAGCAGCTTGGTTGCAGGGGCTAGGGACTATGGCTACACCTTC. The rearrangement links TRBV5-4 to TRBJ1-2; maybe TRBD1 (6 bases). The CDR3 contains 16 residues. Per germline, CDR1 SGHNT and CDR2 YYREEE (reference sequence). The germline V and J ends were trimmed by 0 bases and 3 bases, with 15 bases remaining between them.

A note on this clone: This CDR3 is also generated by other DNA sequences in the sample. The genes are TRBV18 and TRBJ1-4; D is ambiguous. Per the germline V gene, CDR1 is KGHSH and CDR2 is LQKENI. The CDR3 has 12 amino acids. V lost 2 bases to trimming and J lost 8 bases, with 6 bases between them. As DNA, the CDR3 is TGTGCCAGCTCACCAAAAGGGGAAAAACTGTTTTTT. It translates to CASSPKGEKLFF.

This chain links TRBV5-1 with TRBJ2-1, with 9 bases fitting TRBD1. Per germline, CDR1 SGHRS and CDR2 YFSETQ. J was trimmed by 3 bases and V by 4 bases; bases with no gene match: 2. The CDR3 loop spans 14 amino acids. The CDR3 DNA reads TGCGCCAGCAGCCTGGACAGGGGCTACAATGAGCAGTTCTTC. Its protein is CASSLDRGYNEQFF.

The chain couples TRBV18 to TRBJ2-1, with TRBD2 matching 15 bases. Germline-derived CDR1 and CDR2 are KGHSH and LQKENI. J was trimmed by 7 bases and V by 5 bases; bases with no gene match: 3. The CDR3 spans 15 residues. Here the CDR3 reads CASSRTSGGENEQFF. Written as DNA, the CDR3 is TGTGCCAGCTCAAGGACTAGCGGGGGGGAAAATGAGCAGTTCTTC.

The chain couples TRBV18 to TRBJ1-3; the D is unclear. V was shortened by 3 bases and J by 3 bases, with 15 bases between the two germline ends. The CDR3 extends over 16 amino acids. Looked up from germline, CDR1 is KGHSH and CDR2 is LQKENI. The CDR3 nucleotides are TGTGCCAGCTCACCTCAAGTGGGAGTTGATGGAAACACCATATATTTT. This translates into CASSPQVGVDGNTIYF.

The genes are TRBV6-6 and TRBJ1-1; the match to TRBD1 covers 7 bases. This CDR3 is built from 15 residues. The germline V gene encodes CDR1 MNHNY and CDR2 SVGAGI (reference sequence). Losses at the gene ends were 4 bases for V and 6 bases for J; bases not matched to a gene: 11. The CDR3 DNA sequence: TGTGCCAGCAGTTCGGCGCACAGGGGCGCGCCTGAAGCTTTCTTT. This sequence encodes CASSSAHRGAPEAFF.

J is TRBJ1-5 and V is TRBV28; D is ambiguous. The CDR3 has 15 amino acids. Per germline, CDR1 MDHEN and CDR2 SYDVKM. V lost 3 bases, J lost 2 bases, and 11 bases lay in between. CDR3: CASSFVGKRNQPQHF. As DNA, the CDR3 is TGTGCCAGCAGTTTTGTAGGGAAGCGCAATCAGCCCCAGCATTTT. The full variable domain, completed using reference TRBV28 and TRBJ1-5, is DVKVTQSSRYLVKRTGEKVFLECVQDMDHENMFWYRQDPGLGLRLIYFSYDVKMKEKGDIPEGYSVSREKKERFSLILESASTNQTSMYLCASSFVGKRNQPQHFGDGTRLSIL.

The V call is TRBV5-1, the J call TRBJ1-2; 9 bases fit TRBD1. V lost 4 bases and J lost 4; bases outside the gene matches: 5. CDR3 size: 14 residues. CDR1 SGHRS and CDR2 YFSETQ come from the germline V gene. DNA of the CDR3: TGCGCCAGCAGCGGGACAGGGACCTCCTATGGCTACACCTTC. This codes for CASSGTGTSYGYTF.

The chain is built from TRBV5-6 and TRBJ2-1; D is perhaps TRBD1 (5 bases). In germline, CDR1 is SGHDT, CDR2 YYEEEE. Trimming took 0 bases from V and 2 from J, leaving 12 bases between them. CDR3 size: 16 residues. The CDR3 protein is CASSLAGRVTYNEQFF. The CDR3 bases are TGTGCCAGCAGCTTGGCTGGCAGGGTGACCTACAATGAGCAGTTCTTC.